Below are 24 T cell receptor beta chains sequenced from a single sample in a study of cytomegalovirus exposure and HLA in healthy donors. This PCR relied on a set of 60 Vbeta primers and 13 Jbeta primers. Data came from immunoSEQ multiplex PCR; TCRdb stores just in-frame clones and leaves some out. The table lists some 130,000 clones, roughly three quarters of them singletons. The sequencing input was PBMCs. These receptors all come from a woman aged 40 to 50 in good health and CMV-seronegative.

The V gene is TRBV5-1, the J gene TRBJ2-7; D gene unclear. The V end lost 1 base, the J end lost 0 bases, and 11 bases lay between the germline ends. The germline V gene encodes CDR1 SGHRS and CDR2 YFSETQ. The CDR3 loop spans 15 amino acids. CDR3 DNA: TGCGCCAGCAGCTTGCAAGGCGGCTCCTCCTACGAGCAGTACTTC. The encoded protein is CASSLQGGSSYEQYF.

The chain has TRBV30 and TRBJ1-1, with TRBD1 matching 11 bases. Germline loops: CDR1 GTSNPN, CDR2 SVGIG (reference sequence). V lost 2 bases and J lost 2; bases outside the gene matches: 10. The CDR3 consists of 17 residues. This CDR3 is CAWSRSRTGGVNTEAFF. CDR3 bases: TGTGCCTGGAGTAGAAGCCGGACAGGGGGCGTAAACACTGAAGCTTTCTTT.

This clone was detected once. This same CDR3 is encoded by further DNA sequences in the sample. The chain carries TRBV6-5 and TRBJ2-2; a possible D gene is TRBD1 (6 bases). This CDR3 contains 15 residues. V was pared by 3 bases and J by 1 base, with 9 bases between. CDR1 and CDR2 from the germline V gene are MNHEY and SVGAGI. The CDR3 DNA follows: TGTGCCAGCAGTTATAGGGGGAGGAACACCGGGGAGCTGTTTTTT. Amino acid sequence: CASSYRGRNTGELFF.

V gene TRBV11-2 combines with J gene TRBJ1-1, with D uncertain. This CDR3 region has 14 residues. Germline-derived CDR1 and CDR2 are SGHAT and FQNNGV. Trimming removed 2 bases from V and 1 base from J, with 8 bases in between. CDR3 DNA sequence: TGTGCCAGCAGCTTATCCCGGGAGAACACTGAAGCTTTCTTT. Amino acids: CASSLSRENTEAFF.

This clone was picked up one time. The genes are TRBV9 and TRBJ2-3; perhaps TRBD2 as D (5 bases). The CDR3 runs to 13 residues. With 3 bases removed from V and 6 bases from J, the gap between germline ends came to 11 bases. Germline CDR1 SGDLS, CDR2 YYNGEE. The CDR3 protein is CASSATWEDTQYF. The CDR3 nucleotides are TGTGCCAGCAGCGCCACCTGGGAGGATACGCAGTATTTT.

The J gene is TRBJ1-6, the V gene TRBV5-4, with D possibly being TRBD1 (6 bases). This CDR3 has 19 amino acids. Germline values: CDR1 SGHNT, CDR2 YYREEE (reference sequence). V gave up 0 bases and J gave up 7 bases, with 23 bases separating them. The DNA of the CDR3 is TGTGCCAGCAGCTTGGGTCGCCTCGACGGGGGGCTGGAGAATTCACCCCTCCACTTT. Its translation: CASSLGRLDGGLENSPLHF.

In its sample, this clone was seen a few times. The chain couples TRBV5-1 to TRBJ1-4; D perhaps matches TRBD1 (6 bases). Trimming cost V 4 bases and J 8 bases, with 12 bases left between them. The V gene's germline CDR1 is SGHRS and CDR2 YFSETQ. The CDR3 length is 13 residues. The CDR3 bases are TGCGCCAGCAGCGAACAGGGCGAAGAAAAACTGTTTTTT. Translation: CASSEQGEEKLFF. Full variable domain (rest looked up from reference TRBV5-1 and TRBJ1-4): KAGVTQTPRYLIKTRGQQVTLSCSPISGHRSVSWYQQTPGQGLQFLFEYFSETQRNKGNFPGRFSGRQFSNSRSEMNVSTLELGDSALYLCASSEQGEEKLFFGSGTQLSVL.

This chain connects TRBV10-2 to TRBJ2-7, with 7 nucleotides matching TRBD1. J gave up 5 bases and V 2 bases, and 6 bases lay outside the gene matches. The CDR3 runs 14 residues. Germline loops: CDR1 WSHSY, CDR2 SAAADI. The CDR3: CASSESQGDHEQYF. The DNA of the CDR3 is TGCGCCAGCAGTGAGAGTCAGGGGGACCACGAGCAGTACTTC.

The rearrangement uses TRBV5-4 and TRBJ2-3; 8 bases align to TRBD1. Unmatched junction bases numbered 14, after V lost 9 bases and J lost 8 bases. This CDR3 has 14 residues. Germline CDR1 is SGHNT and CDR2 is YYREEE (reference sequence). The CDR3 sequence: CATKGTGGQGTQYF. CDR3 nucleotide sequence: TGTGCCACTAAAGGAACAGGGGGTCAGGGTACGCAGTATTTT.

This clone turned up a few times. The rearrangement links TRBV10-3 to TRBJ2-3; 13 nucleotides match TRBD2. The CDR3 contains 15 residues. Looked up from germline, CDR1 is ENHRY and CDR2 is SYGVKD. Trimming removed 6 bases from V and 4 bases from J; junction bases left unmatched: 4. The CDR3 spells CAIRTSGGPSDTQYF. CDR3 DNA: TGTGCCATCAGGACTAGCGGGGGGCCGTCAGATACGCAGTATTTT.

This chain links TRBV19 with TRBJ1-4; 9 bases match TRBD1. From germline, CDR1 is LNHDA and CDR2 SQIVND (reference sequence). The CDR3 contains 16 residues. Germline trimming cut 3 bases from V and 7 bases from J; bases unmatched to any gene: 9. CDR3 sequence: CASSILPGTGREKLFF. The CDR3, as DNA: TGTGCCAGTAGTATCCTACCCGGGACAGGGCGTGAAAAACTGTTTTTT.

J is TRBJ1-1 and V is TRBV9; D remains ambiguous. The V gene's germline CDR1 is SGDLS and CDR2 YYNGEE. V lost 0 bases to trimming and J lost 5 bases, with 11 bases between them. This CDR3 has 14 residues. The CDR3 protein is CASSVGLSGTEAFF. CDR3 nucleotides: TGTGCCAGCAGCGTAGGCCTTTCCGGGACTGAAGCTTTCTTT.

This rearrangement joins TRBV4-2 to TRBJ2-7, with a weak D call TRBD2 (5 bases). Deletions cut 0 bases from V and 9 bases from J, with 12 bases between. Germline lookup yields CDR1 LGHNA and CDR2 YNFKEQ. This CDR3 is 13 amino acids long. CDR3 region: CASSQDWGAVQYF. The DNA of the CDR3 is TGTGCCAGCAGCCAAGATTGGGGAGCGGTGCAGTACTTC.

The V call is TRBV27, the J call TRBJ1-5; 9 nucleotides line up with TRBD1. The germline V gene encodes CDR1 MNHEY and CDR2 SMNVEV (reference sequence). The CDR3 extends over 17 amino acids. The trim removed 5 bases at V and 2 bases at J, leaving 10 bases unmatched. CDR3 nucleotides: TGTGCCAGCAGTCTCTGTACCGGGACAGGGTGCAATCAGCCCCAGCATTTT. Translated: CASSLCTGTGCNQPQHF.

The CDR3 is CASSFGQEQYF. CDR3 DNA: TGTGCCAGCAGCTTCGGACAGGAGCAGTACTTC. This rearrangement joins TRBV11-3 to TRBJ2-7; D is perhaps TRBD1 (6 bases). With 3 bases removed from V and 7 bases from J, the gap between germline ends came to 7 bases. CDR3 length: 11 amino acids. The germline V gene encodes CDR1 SGHNT and CDR2 YENEEA.

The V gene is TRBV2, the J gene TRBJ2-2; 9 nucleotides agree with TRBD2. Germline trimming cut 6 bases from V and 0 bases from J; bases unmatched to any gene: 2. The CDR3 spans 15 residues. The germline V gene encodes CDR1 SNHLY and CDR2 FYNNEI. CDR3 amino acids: CASRREGANTGELFF. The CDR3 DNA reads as TGTGCCAGCAGGCGGGAGGGGGCGAACACCGGGGAGCTGTTTTTT.

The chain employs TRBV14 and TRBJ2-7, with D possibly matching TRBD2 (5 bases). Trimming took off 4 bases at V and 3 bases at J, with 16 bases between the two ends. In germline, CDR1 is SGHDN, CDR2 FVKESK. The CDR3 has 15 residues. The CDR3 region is CASSPERVPFYEQYF. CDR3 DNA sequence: TGTGCCAGCAGCCCTGAGAGGGTCCCCTTCTACGAGCAGTACTTC.

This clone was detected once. The CDR3 DNA is TGCGCCAGCAGCCGACCTGAGAGGGCGGCGAACACCGGGGAGCTGTTTTTT. Translation gives CASSRPERAANTGELFF. The chain recombines TRBV4-3 with TRBJ2-2; maybe TRBD2 (5 bases). CDR1 is LGHNA, CDR2 YSLEER, per germline. There are 17 residues in the CDR3. Deletions cut 4 bases from V and 0 bases from J, with 15 bases between.

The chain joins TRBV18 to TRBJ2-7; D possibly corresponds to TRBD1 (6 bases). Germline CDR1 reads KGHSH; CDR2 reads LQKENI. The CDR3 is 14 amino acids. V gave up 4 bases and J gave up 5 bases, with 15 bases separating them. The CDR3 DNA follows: TGTGCCAGCTCACAAACCACAGGGTCCGACGAGCAGTACTTC. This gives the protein CASSQTTGSDEQYF.

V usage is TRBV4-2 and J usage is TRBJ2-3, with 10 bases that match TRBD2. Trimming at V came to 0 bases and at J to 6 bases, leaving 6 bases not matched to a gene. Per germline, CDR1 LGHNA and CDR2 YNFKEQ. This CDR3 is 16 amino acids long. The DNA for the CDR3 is TGTGCCAGCAGCCAAGAAGTTCGAGCGGGGGGGGATACGCAGTATTTT. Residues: CASSQEVRAGGDTQYF.

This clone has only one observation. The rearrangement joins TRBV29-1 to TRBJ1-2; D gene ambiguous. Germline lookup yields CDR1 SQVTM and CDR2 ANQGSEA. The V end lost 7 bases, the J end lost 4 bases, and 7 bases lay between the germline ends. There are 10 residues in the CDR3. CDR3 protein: CSDDTYGYTF. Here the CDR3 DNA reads TGCAGCGACGACACCTATGGCTACACCTTC.

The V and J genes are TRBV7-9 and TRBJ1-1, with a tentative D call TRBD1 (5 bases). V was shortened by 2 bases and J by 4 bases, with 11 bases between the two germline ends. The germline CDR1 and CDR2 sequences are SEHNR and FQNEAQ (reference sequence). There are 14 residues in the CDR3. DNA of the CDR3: TGTGCCAGCAGCTTACTTCGGAGGGGCACTGAAGCTTTCTTT. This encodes CASSLLRRGTEAFF.

CDR3 DNA: TGTGCCAGCAGACGACAGGATGTAACTAATGAAAAACTGTTTTTT. Translating gives CASRRQDVTNEKLFF. The chain employs TRBV2 and TRBJ1-4; the D gene is possibly TRBD1 (6 bases). The V gene's germline CDR1 is SNHLY and CDR2 FYNNEI. Trimming took 6 bases from V and 1 from J, leaving 12 bases between them. The CDR3 spans 15 residues.

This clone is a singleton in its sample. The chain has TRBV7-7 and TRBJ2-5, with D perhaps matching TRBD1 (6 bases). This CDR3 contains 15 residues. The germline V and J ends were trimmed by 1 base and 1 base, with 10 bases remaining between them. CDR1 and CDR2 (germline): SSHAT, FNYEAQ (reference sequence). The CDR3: CASSLGGQPQETQYF. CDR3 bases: TGTGCCAGCAGCTTAGGGGGGCAGCCCCAAGAGACCCAGTACTTC.